Sequencing of this T cell receptor (beta chain) was carried out in a study of patients and donors after allogeneic stem cell transplantation. This clonotype was seen more than once but under ten times. CDR1 SEHNR and CDR2 FQNEAQ come from the germline V gene (reference sequence). This CDR3 contains 17 residues. Trimming took 4 bases from V and 4 from J; bases not matched to a gene: 13. TCRdb re-derived calls from the RT-PCR reads in MiXCR, one entry per CDR3 protein. The data hold about 72,000 distinct CDR3 sequences, with approximately 25% observed a single time. The receptor comes from a human donor who was either an allogeneic HSCT recipient or a stem cell or donor lymphocyte infusion donor (not recorded which). It is not recorded whose cells these are; they may come from a transplant donor. This chain links TRBV7-9 with TRBJ1-2, with 9 bases lining up with TRBD1. Sequenced material: blood, either unsorted or a sorted T cell fraction (not recorded which). DNA for the CDR3: TGTGCCAGCAGCTCAAATATAGGGACAGGGTTTTCCTATGGCTACACCTTC. Protein sequence: CASSSNIGTGFSYGYTF.